Detailed here is one T cell receptor (beta chain). Its antigen is unknown. Base qualities are not provided; no much larger clone lies one nucleotide away. V lost 4 bases and J lost 2 bases, and the count of bases not matched to a germline gene is 6. CDR1 SGHDN and CDR2 FVKESK are derived from the germline V gene. The CDR3 numbers 15 residues from cysteine through phenylalanine. The retained sequence is limited to the CDR3, 45 bases, with the frame set at the first base. Instrument used: Illumina HiSeq 2500. TCR beta libraries were prepared by quantitative 5'-RACE with molecular barcodes. Turning to the authors' computational methods: To identify disease-linked TCR variants, a new computational method was used, one built on a probabilistic model of VDJ rearrangement. TCRdb reprocessed the public reads (quality trimming at Q25 with fastp, clone calling with MiXCR) and kept in-frame beta chains. Identical CDR3 proteins give one entry, which carries the most common genes and DNA. Clone size and V and J calls follow TCRdb, not the original study. This sample lists about 250,000 distinct CDR3 sequences; 32% were detected once. The leading ten clones occupy about 4% of the sample.

The entry originates in a study of CD8 T cells in ankylosing spondylitis (dated by TCRdb to between 2016 and 2019). Broadly, across the study: The study set out to find disease-linked TCR variants by profiling T cell receptor beta repertoires in ankylosing spondylitis patients and healthy donors. The full study cohort comprised around 25 ankylosing spondylitis patients and around 100 healthy donors. Peripheral blood samples were taken, and synovial fluid was additionally collected from ankylosing spondylitis patients.

General conclusions and limits of the study: A TCR beta motif of several highly homologous amino acid variants appeared characteristic of blood from ankylosing spondylitis patients. Some motif variants were previously reported in synovial fluid and blood of reactive arthritis patients, suggesting common disease-initiation mechanisms. The disease-linked clones had a CD8+ phenotype and were found at relatively low frequencies in peripheral blood. The disease-linked clones were reported as significantly enriched in matched synovial fluid samples from ankylosing spondylitis patients.

The receptor comes from a male donor with ankylosing spondylitis or in good health (not recorded which). This sequence uses TRBV14 and TRBJ2-7, with TRBD1 identical over 9 junction bases. The sequencing input was blood, either unsorted or a sorted T cell fraction (not recorded which). The DNA sequence is given as TGTGCCAGCAGCCCAAGGACAGGGGCAACCTACGAGCAGTACTTC. It encodes CASSPRTGATYEQYF.